Included here is one T cell receptor beta chain sequence, with context. No antigen is known for it. Here immunoSEQ multiplex PCR was the method, and the copy in TCRdb shows in-frame clones only, minus some. The table includes around 70,000 clones, 82% detected once. Autoimmune disease history or systemic immunosuppression led to patient exclusion. This sample is part of a study of OX40 agonist ivuxolimab in advanced cancers. Study details: Every patient in dose escalation had hepatocellular carcinoma, melanoma, renal cell or head and neck cancer. The mean age was about 61 years, ranging from 23 to 79, with approximately 83% of participants male.

The study, taken as a whole, reports: Expanded clones belonging to CD8+ T cells outnumbered, on average, those of CD4+.

Looked up from germline, CDR1 is MDHEN and CDR2 is SYDVKM. Between the trimmed V and J ends, which lost 9 bases and 2 bases, there was a span of 16 bases. The CDR3 runs 14 residues. The sequencing used CD4+ or CD8+ T cells sorted from blood, collected in a trial of the OX40 agonist ivuxolimab. V gene TRBV28 combines with J gene TRBJ2-5, with D perhaps matching TRBD2 (6 bases). This receptor was taken from an adult with an advanced solid tumor such as melanoma, head and neck, liver or kidney cancer. This CDR3 reads CASTRPSVQETQYF. For the CDR3, the DNA is TGTGCCAGTACGAGGCCTAGCGTACAAGAGACCCAGTACTTC.